This T cell receptor (beta chain) stems from a study of T cell repertoires in cytomegalovirus infection. From the reads, TCRdb called clonotypes with MiXCR, one entry per CDR3 protein. The table records about 330,000 distinct CDR3 sequences, more than 8% of them present only once. Study findings and constraints: Totalled public TCR beta family frequency picked out people who carried CMV plus the relevant HLA. CMV-specific HLA-C-restricted TCR beta clonotypes dominated the ex vivo response.

The CDR3 extends over 14 amino acids. Germline CDR1 SGHNT, CDR2 YYREEE (reference sequence). The V end lost 0 bases, the J end lost 6 bases, and 13 bases lay between the germline ends. For this clonotype: Its antigen is not known.

The receptor was isolated from a human donor in good health (CMV status not recorded). Some clones in this sample may be carry-over from other donors' samples. The sample comprised PBMCs. This chain uses TRBV5-4 with TRBJ2-7; a weak D match, TRBD2 (5 bases). In DNA, the CDR3 is TGTGCCAGCAGCTTGGATAGGGCGGGCGGCGAGCAGTACTTC. This gives the protein CASSLDRAGGEQYF. The entire variable domain, with the rest obtained from reference TRBV5-4 and TRBJ2-7, is as follows: ETGVTQSPTHLIKTRGQQVTLRCSSQSGHNTVSWYQQALGQGPQFIFQYYREEENGRGNFPPRFSGLQFPNYSSELNVNALELDDSALYLCASSLDRAGGEQYFGPGTRLTVT.